This T cell receptor (beta chain) was sequenced in a study of shared clonotypes between healthy human individuals. The overall study: Donors had three CD4 naive, three CD4 memory, two CD8 naive and one CD8 memory plate apiece.

The CDR3 is made up of 15 amino acids. V shed 4 bases and J 5 bases; nucleotides not matched to a gene: 10. Germline CDR1 MNHEY, CDR2 SMNVEV (reference sequence). About this clone itself: Its antigen is as yet unknown.

TCRdb's table, derived via immunoSEQ multiplex PCR, lists solely in-frame clones and lacks some. Among more than 2 million clones listed, 95% were seen once. Study findings and constraints: Shared clonotypes across all four donors exceeded non-shared ones in generation probability. In having few donors, the study represented limited genetic and exposure-history diversity. Rarefaction gave evidence that sorted-subset sequencing remained incomplete despite large depth.

Sequencing was done on a sample of naive CD4+ T cells sorted from blood. The subset denotes: CD45RA+ positively selected. The chain recombines TRBV27 with TRBJ1-2; 7 bases match TRBD1. The clonotype was recovered from a man younger than 35 in good health. In nucleotides, the CDR3 is TGTGCCAGCAGTTCCCTGGTGGGGACAGCTTATGGCTACACCTTC. Translation: CASSSLVGTAYGYTF.